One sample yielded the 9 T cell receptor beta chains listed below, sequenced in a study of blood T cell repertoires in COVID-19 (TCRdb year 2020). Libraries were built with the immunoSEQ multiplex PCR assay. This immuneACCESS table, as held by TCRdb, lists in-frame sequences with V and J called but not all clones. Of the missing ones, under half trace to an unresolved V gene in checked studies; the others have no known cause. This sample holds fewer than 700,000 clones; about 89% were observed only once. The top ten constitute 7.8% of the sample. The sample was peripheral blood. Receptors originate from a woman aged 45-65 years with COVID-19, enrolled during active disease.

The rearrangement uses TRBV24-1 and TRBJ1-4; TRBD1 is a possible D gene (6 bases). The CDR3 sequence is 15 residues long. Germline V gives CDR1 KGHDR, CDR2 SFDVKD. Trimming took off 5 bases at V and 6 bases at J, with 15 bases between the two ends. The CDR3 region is CATSANIGGDEKLFF. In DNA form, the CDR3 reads TGTGCCACCAGTGCCAACATTGGGGGCGATGAAAAACTGTTTTTT.

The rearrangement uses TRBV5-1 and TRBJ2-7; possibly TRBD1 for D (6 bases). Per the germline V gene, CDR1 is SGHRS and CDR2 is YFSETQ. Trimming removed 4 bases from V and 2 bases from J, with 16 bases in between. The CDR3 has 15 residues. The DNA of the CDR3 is TGCGCCAGCAGCCACGAGGGGGATAGCACCTACGAGCAGTACTTC. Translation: CASSHEGDSTYEQYF. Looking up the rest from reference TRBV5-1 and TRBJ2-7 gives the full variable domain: KAGVTQTPRYLIKTRGQQVTLSCSPISGHRSVSWYQQTPGQGLQFLFEYFSETQRNKGNFPGRFSGRQFSNSRSEMNVSTLELGDSALYLCASSHEGDSTYEQYFGPGTRLTVT.

The CDR3 sequence is CATRKRVDNSPLHF. CDR3 sequence (DNA): TGTGCCACCAGAAAGCGGGTCGATAATTCACCCCTCCACTTT. V and J are TRBV24-1 and TRBJ1-6; no clear D gene. There are 14 residues in the CDR3. Trimming left V 7 bases short and J 5 bases short, with 11 bases between. Germline loops: CDR1 KGHDR, CDR2 SFDVKD.

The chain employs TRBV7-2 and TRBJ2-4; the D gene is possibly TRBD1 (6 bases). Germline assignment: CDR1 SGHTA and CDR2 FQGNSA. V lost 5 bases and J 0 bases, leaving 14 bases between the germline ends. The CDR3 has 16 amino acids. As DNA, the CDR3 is TGTGCCAGCAGCCCGAAGACAGGAATAGCCAAAAACATTCAGTACTTC. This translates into CASSPKTGIAKNIQYF.

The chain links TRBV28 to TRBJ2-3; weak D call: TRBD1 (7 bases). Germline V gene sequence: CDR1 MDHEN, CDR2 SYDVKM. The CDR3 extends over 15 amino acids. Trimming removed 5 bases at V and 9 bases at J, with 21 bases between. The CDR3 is CASSPRDSPRRTQYF. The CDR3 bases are TGTGCCAGCAGTCCGCGGGACAGCCCCCGGCGGACGCAGTATTTT.

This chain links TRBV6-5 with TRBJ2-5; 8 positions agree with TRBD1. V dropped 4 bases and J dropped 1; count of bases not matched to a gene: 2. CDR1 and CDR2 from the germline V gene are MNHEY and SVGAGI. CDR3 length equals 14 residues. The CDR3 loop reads CASSSGTGQETQYF. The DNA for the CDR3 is TGTGCCAGCAGTTCCGGGACAGGCCAAGAGACCCAGTACTTC.

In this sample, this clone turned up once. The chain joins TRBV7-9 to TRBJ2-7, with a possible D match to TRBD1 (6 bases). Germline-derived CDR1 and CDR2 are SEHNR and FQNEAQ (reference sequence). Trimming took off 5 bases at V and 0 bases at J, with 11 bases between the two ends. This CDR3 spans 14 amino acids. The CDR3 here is CASSAVGASYEQYF. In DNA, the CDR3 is TGTGCCAGCAGCGCCGTGGGGGCCTCCTACGAGCAGTACTTC.

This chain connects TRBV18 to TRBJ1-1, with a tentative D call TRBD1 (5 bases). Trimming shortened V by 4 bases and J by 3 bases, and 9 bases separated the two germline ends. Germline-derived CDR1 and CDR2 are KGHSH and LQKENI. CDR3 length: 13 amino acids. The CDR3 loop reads CASSRVGDTEAFF. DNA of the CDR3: TGTGCCAGCTCACGAGTAGGGGACACTGAAGCTTTCTTT. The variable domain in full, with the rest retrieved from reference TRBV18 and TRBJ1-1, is NAGVMQNPRHLVRRRGQEARLRCSPMKGHSHVYWYRQLPEEGLKFMVYLQKENIIDESGMPKERFSAEFPKEGPSILRIQQVVRGDSAAYFCASSRVGDTEAFFGQGTRLTVV.

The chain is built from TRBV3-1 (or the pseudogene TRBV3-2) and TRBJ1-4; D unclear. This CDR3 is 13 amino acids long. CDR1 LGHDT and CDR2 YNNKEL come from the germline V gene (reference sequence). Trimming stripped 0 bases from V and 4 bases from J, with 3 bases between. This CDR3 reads CASSQEHNEKLFF. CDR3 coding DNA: TGTGCCAGCAGCCAAGAACATAATGAAAAACTGTTTTTT.